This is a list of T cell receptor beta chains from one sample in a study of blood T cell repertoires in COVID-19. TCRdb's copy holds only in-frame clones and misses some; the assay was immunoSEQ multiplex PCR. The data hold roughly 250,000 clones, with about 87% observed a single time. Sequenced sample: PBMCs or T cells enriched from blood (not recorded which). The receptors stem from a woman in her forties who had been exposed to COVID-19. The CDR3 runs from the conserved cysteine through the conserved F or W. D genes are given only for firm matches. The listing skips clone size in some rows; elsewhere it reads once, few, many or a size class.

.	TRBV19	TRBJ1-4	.	CASSIGRNEKLFF	TGTGCCAGTAGTATTGGTCGGAATGAAAAACTGTTTTTT
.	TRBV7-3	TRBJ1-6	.	CASSLTTGWNSPLHF	TGTGCCAGCAGCTTAACGACCGGGTGGAATTCACCCCTCCACTTT
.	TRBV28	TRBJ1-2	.	CASSFKSGQANYGYTF	TGTGCCAGCAGTTTCAAGTCCGGTCAAGCTAACTATGGCTACACCTTC
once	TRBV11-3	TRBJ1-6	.	CASSSSPGLNSPLHF	TGTGCCAGCAGCTCATCACCTGGGCTGAATTCACCCCTCCACTTT
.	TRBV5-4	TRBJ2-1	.	CASSTPAGEQFF	TGTGCCAGCAGCACCCCAGCGGGTGAGCAGTTCTTC
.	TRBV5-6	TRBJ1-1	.	CASSPGAPPEAFF	TGTGCCAGCAGCCCAGGGGCCCCCCCTGAAGCTTTCTTT
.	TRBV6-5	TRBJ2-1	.	CASRTNQGYYNEQFF	TGTGCCAGCAGGACGAACCAGGGATACTACAATGAGCAGTTCTTC
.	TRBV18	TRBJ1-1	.	CASSPGQSNTEAFF	TGTGCCAGCTCACCTGGACAGTCGAACACTGAAGCTTTCTTT
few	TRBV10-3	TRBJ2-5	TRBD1	CATRRQGDKETQYF	TGTGCCACCCGGAGACAGGGGGATAAGGAGACCCAGTACTTC
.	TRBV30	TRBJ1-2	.	CAWSPVQRLTNYGYTF	TGTGCCTGGAGTCCCGTCCAGAGGCTGACTAACTATGGCTACACCTTC
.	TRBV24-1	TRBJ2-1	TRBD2	CATSDRLAGHLDEQFF	TGTGCCACCAGTGATCGTCTAGCGGGACACCTCGATGAGCAGTTCTTC
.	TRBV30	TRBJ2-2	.	CAWSVRSGILNTGELFF	TGTGCCTGGAGTGTCAGGTCAGGGATTTTGAACACCGGGGAGCTGTTTTTT
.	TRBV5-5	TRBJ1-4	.	CASSPDSLYNEKLFF	TGTGCCAGCAGCCCGGACAGCCTGTATAATGAAAAACTGTTTTTT
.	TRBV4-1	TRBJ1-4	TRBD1	CASSPRDREATNEKLFF	TGCGCCAGCAGCCCTCGGGACAGGGAAGCAACTAATGAAAAACTGTTTTTT
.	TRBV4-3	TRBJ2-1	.	CASSQDAGNNEQFF	TGCGCCAGCAGCCAAGATGCGGGGAACAATGAGCAGTTCTTC
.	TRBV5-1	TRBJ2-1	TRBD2	CASSRTSGPTYNEQFF	TGTGCCAGCAGTAGGACTAGCGGACCCACCTACAATGAGCAGTTCTTC